This T cell receptor (beta chain) is drawn from a study of blood T cells in healthy people across ages (dated by TCRdb to between 2014 and 2017). As for the study more broadly: In model experiments, template switching captured roughly one uniquely barcoded TCR beta cDNA molecule for every two T cells. The donors were divided into four age groups: young (average around 16 years), middle-aged (about 40), aged (around 59) and long-lived (roughly 82). Using deep sequencing normalized with unique cDNA molecular identifiers, the study measured how TCR beta repertoire diversity changes with age. For two donors (one aged 18 to 29 and one aged 80 or older), the study analyzed two additional independent replicas of 1 million unique cDNA reads from the same blood draw. Donors of different ages were randomly distributed across sequencing lanes to avoid experimental bias. Broad study findings and their caveats: Estimates of total diversity based on one million sequenced T cells were considered lower bounds and underestimates. Compared with the aged group, the long-lived group had more naive CD4+ T cells, fewer expanded clones and increased TCR diversity, a pattern suggesting age selection. Because the CMV infection status of the donors was unknown, age-related changes in expanded clonotypes may potentially have been confounded. There was a strong correlation between observed TCR beta diversity and the percentage of naive T cells measured by flow cytometry. As age increased, observed TCR beta diversity per million T cells dropped in a roughly linear way, and a significant reduction was already evident by age about 40. Bulk unsorted PBMC profiling prevented conclusive comparison of naive and antigen-experienced compartments.

The library was made by 5' RACE. Data came from an Illumina HiSeq 2500. A second PCR of about 7 to 12 cycles was run with a J-beta primer mix and a sample-barcoded 5' primer. A unique molecular identifier was introduced onto each TCR beta cDNA molecule by a template-switch 5' adaptor carrying 12 random nucleotides. Each sample yielded at least 2.5 million CDR3-containing paired-end reads. The Mint cDNA synthesis kit, primed by a TRBC-specific oligonucleotide, was used to synthesize first-strand cDNA from all RNA. After uracil-DNA glycosylase treatment, a first 18-cycle PCR used universal primers M1SS and BC2_uni_R on all cDNA. Per the original workflow: Each sample was normalized by randomly selecting 1 million high-quality reads, each carrying a distinct molecular identifier. Reads with shared molecular identifiers were discarded instead of being binned into consensus sequences. MiTCR, with a Q25 quality threshold and the strictest error-elimination algorithm, was used for CDR3 identification, clonotype clustering and error correction. A nonparametric unseen species model using Euler transformation provided a lower-bound estimate of total TCR beta diversity. In TCRdb, the public reads were trimmed at Q25 with fastp and aligned with MiXCR, with productive beta chains retained. Duplicate CDR3 protein sequences are folded into a single record with the most common DNA and genes. These V and J calls rely on TCRdb rather than the paper's analysis. The sample table shows about 770,000 distinct CDR3 sequences, and under 45% are seen once. In total, the top ten clones hold around 21% of the sample.

Donors were about 36 systemically healthy Caucasian individuals from Russia aged roughly 6 to 90 years. Each donor gave 9.5 to 10 milliliters of peripheral blood, drawn into EDTA-treated Vacutainer tubes. Ficoll-Paque density-gradient centrifugation was used to isolate PBMCs, with at least 7 million per sample. Total RNA, at least 6 micrograms per sample, was extracted from PBMCs with Trizol reagent. For every donor, an aliquot of PBMCs went through flow cytometry to measure the percentages of naive CD45RAhigh/CD27high T cells. The CDR3 spans 12 residues, from the cysteine through the phenylalanine. This entry keeps only the CDR3 DNA: 36 bases, framed from base 1. Sequences MDHEN (CDR1) and SYDVKM (CDR2) are obtained from the germline V gene. This clonotype was counted a few times. The antigen it recognizes is unknown. Germline is not matched at one junction end, which may reflect a read error.

The sequenced sample was blood. The chain is assembled from TRBV28 and TRBJ2-5, with the D gene too uncertain to name. This clonotype was sampled from a man in his sixties in good health. The CDR3 region: CAISLAGETQYF. The DNA sequence is TGTGCCATCAGTCTCGCTGGAGAGACCCAGTACTTC.